This is a list of T cell receptor beta chains from one sample in a study of T cell responses to AZD1222 COVID-19 vaccine. Data came from immunoSEQ multiplex PCR; TCRdb stores just in-frame clones and leaves some out. The data contain around 50,000 clones, 70% to 90% of them singletons. The sequencing used peripheral blood, collected on day 0 of AZD1222 vaccination. The receptors were gathered from an adult in good health. Each CDR3 is given with its conserved first and last residue. The order of the fields is D gene, clone size, V gene, J gene, CDR3 protein, CDR3 DNA. A D gene is named only where the DNA matches it firmly. A clone size is listed for some rows: how often the clone was seen (once, few, many), or a class if it is expanded.

D: TRBD1; size: -; V: TRBV4-3; J: TRBJ2-2; CDR3: CASSQGQGAPGELFF; DNA: TGCGCCAGCAGCCAAGGGCAGGGGGCCCCCGGGGAGCTGTTTTTT
D: TRBD1; size: -; V: TRBV5-4; J: TRBJ2-1; CDR3: CASRPTGGGAYNEQFF; DNA: TGTGCCAGCCGACCGACAGGGGGAGGGGCCTACAATGAGCAGTTCTTC
D: -; size: once; V: TRBV2; J: TRBJ2-3; CDR3: CASSEATGGGERDTQYF; DNA: TGTGCCAGCAGTGAAGCGACAGGCGGTGGGGAAAGAGATACGCAGTATTTT
D: TRBD1; size: -; V: TRBV30; J: TRBJ2-1; CDR3: CAAGQGFSNEQFF; DNA: TGTGCCGCAGGACAGGGGTTCAGCAATGAGCAGTTCTTC
D: -; size: -; V: TRBV5-1; J: TRBJ1-5; CDR3: CASSSGGVNQPQHF; DNA: TGCGCCAGCAGCTCCGGAGGTGTCAATCAGCCCCAGCATTTT
D: TRBD1; size: -; V: TRBV24-1; J: TRBJ1-2; CDR3: CATSDRTGYYGYTF; DNA: TGTGCCACCAGTGACCGGACAGGGTACTATGGCTACACCTTC
D: TRBD2; size: -; V: TRBV10-3; J: TRBJ2-1; CDR3: CAISESGAGLAGHNEQFF; DNA: TGTGCCATCAGTGAGTCTGGCGCGGGACTAGCGGGACACAATGAGCAGTTCTTC
D: TRBD2; size: -; V: TRBV25-1; J: TRBJ2-7; CDR3: CASSVAGGPLIPYEQYF; DNA: TGTGCCAGCAGTGTGGCGGGAGGGCCTTTGATCCCCTACGAGCAGTACTTC
D: TRBD2; size: -; V: TRBV9; J: TRBJ2-1; CDR3: CASSPRTSGKSDEQFF; DNA: TGTGCCAGCAGCCCCCGGACTAGCGGGAAATCGGATGAGCAGTTCTTC
D: TRBD1; size: once; V: TRBV7-9; J: TRBJ1-1; CDR3: CASSPRQGGPSTEAFF; DNA: TGTGCCAGCAGCCCTCGACAGGGAGGTCCAAGCACTGAAGCTTTCTTT
D: TRBD2; size: -; V: TRBV6-5; J: TRBJ2-3; CDR3: CASSSTSGRLTDTQYF; DNA: TGTGCCAGCAGTTCGACTAGCGGAAGGCTCACAGATACGCAGTATTTT